The present entry profiles one T cell receptor (beta chain) with its context. This clonotype showed up many times. No cognate antigen has been identified for it. The record has no base qualities; no much larger clone is one base away. cDNA synthesis used template-switch 5'RACE with a primer carrying a 10-nucleotide random unique molecular identifier tagging each TCR transcript. Over 170 million TCR-beta sequences, covering 15-18 subjects, were produced in each sequencing run. Total RNA was extracted with the RNeasy kit. The KAPA Real-time Library Amplification kit was used to amplify TCR-beta VDJ regions with primers for the TCR constant region and the 5'RACE anchor. Sample indexes and Illumina adaptors were added in a first PCR, after which library yield was increased in a second PCR. After Ampure bead purification, the TCR product of roughly 650 bp was size-selected on a 2% E-gel SizeSelection system. Library quality was checked on a Bioanalyzer, concentration was measured with Qubit, and libraries were quantified with the Kapa Library Quantification kit before pooling. An Illumina HiSeq 2500 sequenced the libraries paired-end 2 x 150 bp. To increase sequence diversity, roughly 24-32% phiX was spiked into each library pool. Under the source paper's analysis protocol: Quality-filtered reads were processed with the UMI-based MiGEC pipeline, which removed over 80% of raw TCR sequences during error correction. IMGT germline references were used for aligning VDJ genes, and each clonotype was defined as a unique CDR3 amino acid sequence together with its V-J genes. Clonal expansion, Shannon diversity, and CDR3 relatedness (CalcPairwiseDistances, ClusterSamples) were evaluated with VDJtools, and phylogenetic trees were built with CLCbio workbench. A clone was classed as expanded if it had 8 or more unique UMIs, a cutoff based on coefficient-of-variation modelling across technical triplicates. TCRdb applied fastp at Q25 and MiXCR to the public reads, then kept only in-frame beta chains. Duplicate CDR3 protein sequences are folded into a single record with the most common DNA and genes. The authors' filters were not applied to this entry. This sample holds fewer than 40,000 distinct CDR3 sequences; around 6% were observed only once. The top ten constitute roughly 2% of the sample.

The sample comes from a study of neurological immune-mediated disorders (dated by TCRdb to the late 2010s). Background on the whole study: Using UMI-based sequencing, the study compared peripheral blood TCR-beta repertoires from patients with HTLV-I-associated myelopathy (HAM/TSP), patients with multiple sclerosis, and healthy controls. Of the 65 to 70 subjects in the cohort, about 14 were HAM/TSP patients, some 34 were multiple sclerosis patients, and about 20 were healthy controls. Alongside PBMC samples, the set of fewer than 110 TCR-beta libraries contained longitudinal samples, technical triplicates, and paired CD4+ and CD8+ T-cell subsets that had been sorted. Here is what the overall study found, with its caveats: Expanded clones from different subjects shared no identical CDR3 amino acid sequences, which suggests that TCR-beta repertoires were private in all groups. TCR clonal expansion was highest in HAM/TSP patients and lowest in MS patients, with MS patients falling below even healthy controls.

Blood bank volunteers in Maryland, USA served as the healthy controls. TCR libraries for sorted subsets were made from some 1 million sorted CD4+ or CD8+ T cells. Peripheral blood was subjected to Ficoll-Hypaque density gradient centrifugation to isolate PBMCs, which were then cryopreserved in liquid nitrogen. The study also sequenced paired sorted CD4+ and CD8+ subsets from healthy controls, HAM/TSP patients and MS patients. The junction shows trimming of 6 bases on V and 0 bases on J, plus 8 bases between the germline ends. Looking up the germline V gene yields CDR1 MDHEN and CDR2 SYDVKM. The CDR3 holds 13 amino acids from the cysteine to the phenylalanine. Only the CDR3 DNA is retained, 39 bases long and in frame from the first base.

The chain joins TRBV28 to TRBJ1-1; TRBD1 is perhaps the D gene, given 6 matching bases. The sample consisted of CD4+ T cells from blood. The clonotype was recovered from a woman aged 45-59 years in good health. The CDR3 reads CASSGQMNTEAFF. The nucleotide sequence reads as follows: TGTGCCAGCAGCGGACAGATGAACACTGAAGCTTTCTTT.